This T cell receptor beta chain was obtained from a study of T-cell reconstitution after alpha-beta-depleted transplantation in children (TCRdb year 2016). About the study as a whole: Using TCR repertoire profiling, the study followed T-cell immune reconstitution in a quantitative way in children after TCRalphabeta/CD19-depleted allogeneic hematopoietic cell transplantation. What the authors observed across the whole study: The high TCRbeta diversity at day 60 in some patients was ascribed to recipient T cells and intrathymic progenitors that had survived conditioning. Over subsequent months, a decline in hyperexpanded clone frequencies was noted, and after one year, T-cell counts and TCRbeta diversity were mostly ascribed to newly produced T cells. The apparently early recovery of alphabetaT-cell counts about two months after transplant reportedly depended on only several hundred rapidly expanded clones that came from non-depleted graft cells.

This clonotype was detected a few times. Its antigen is not yet known. Base qualities are missing; no much larger clone stands one base away. The library relied on PCR. The sample was run on an Illumina HiSeq 2500. TCR library preparation used molecular barcoding, with unique molecular identifiers applied to normalize quantification of the TCRbeta repertoire. The raw public data were reprocessed by TCRdb itself: fastp quality trimming at Q25, MiXCR clonotype calling, in-frame beta chains only. Each record represents a unique CDR3 protein, reported with the most common genes and DNA among its rows. Across this sample there are around 300,000 distinct CDR3 sequences, with 10% seen only once. The top ten clones comprise approximately 7% of the sample. Read against the paper, the sample's treatment or condition label means: allogeneic hematopoietic cell transplantation with graft depleted of TCRalphabeta T cells and CD19 B cells. The transplant recipients were children given TCRalphabeta/CD19-depleted allogeneic hematopoietic cell grafts.

Spanning cysteine to phenylalanine, the CDR3 consists of 17 amino acids. Solely the CDR3 DNA is kept, with 51 bases framed from the first base. For CDR1 and CDR2, the germline V gene (reference sequence) lists LGHDT and YNNKEL. V is pared back by 0 bases and J by 5 bases, with 20 bases lying between the germline termini. Recombination joined TRBV3-1 with TRBJ2-7; the D gene assignment is ambiguous. The sequence derives from a boy younger than two with acute myeloid leukemia, due to receive a stem cell transplant. The source was PBMCs, collected before TCRalphabeta/CD19-depleted stem cell transplant. The CDR3 loop reads CASSQDKGYLSRHEQYF. The DNA sequence is TGTGCCAGCAGCCAAGATAAAGGATACCTCTCCCGGCACGAGCAGTACTTC.